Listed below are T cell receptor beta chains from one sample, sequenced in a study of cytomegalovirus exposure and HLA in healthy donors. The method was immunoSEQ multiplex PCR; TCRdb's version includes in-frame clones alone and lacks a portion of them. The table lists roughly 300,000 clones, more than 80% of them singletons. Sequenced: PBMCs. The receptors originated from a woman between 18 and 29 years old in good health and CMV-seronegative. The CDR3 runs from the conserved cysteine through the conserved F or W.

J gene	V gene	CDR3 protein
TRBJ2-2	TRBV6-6	CASSPGLQKPGELFF
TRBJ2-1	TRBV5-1	CASSLLQGAYNEQFF
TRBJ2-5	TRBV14	CASSQVSGRGETQYF
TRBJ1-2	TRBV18	CASSPSGTGSLGGYGYTF
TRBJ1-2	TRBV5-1	CASSLGGQGDGYTF
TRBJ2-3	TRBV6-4	CASSWAGGEADTQYF
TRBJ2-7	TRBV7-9	CASSSGLAGGISYEQYF
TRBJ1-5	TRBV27	CASRSSGTGVGNQPQHF
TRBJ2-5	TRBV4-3	CASSQEVGRGETQYF
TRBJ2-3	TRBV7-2	CASSKSGRAADTQYF
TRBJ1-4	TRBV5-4	CASSLQGATNEKLFF
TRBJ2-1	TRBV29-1	CSVSLPSRYNEQFF
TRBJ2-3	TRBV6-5	CASRSRQLRTDTQYF
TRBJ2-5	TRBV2	CASRVLVGGETQYF
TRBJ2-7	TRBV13	CASSSATGLNEQYF
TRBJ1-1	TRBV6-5	CASSYDREDTEAFF
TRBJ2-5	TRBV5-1	CASSLVAGETQYF
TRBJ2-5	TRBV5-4	CASSFRTGEETQYF
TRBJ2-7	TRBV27	CASSPRTDIYEQYF
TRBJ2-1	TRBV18	CASSPPGLAGGRNEQFF
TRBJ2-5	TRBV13	CASSSGQIQETQYF
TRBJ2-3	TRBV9	CASATGGVADTQYF
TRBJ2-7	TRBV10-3	CAIGLTSVAYEQYF
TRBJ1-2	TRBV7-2	CASSLPAGGFGYTF
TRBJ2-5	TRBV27	CASSLFGQQETQYF
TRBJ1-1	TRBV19	CASRFGQGATEAFF
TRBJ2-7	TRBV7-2	CASSRSDRGRLDEQYF
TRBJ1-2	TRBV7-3	CASSLTIGDGYTF
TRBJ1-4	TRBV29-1	CSVEQDSEKLFF
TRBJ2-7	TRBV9	CASSPRTSGGYEQYF
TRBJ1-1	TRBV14	CASSQDSWQRIEAFF
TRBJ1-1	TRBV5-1	CASSGGTENTEAFF
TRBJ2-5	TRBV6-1	CAAGGGGVETQYF
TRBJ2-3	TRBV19	CASSRTGVGDTQYF
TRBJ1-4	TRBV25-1	CASSSFPTGVANEKLFF
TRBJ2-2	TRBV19	CASTRKREARTGELFF
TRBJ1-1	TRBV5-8	CASSLGGNTEAFF
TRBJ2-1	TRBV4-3	CASSQEDGSRWSEQFF
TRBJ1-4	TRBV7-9	CASRATASNEKLFF
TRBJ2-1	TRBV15	CATNTYRQGDNEQFF
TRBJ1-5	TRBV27	CASSMGAEQPQHF
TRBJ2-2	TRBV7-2	CASSSNQAVELFF
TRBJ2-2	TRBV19	CASRLAASNTGELFF
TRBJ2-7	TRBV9	CASSVGRGQWDEQYF
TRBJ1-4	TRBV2	CASSAQGAGNEKLFF
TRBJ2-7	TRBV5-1	CASSTELARHEQYF
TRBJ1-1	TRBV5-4	CASSWQTGTMNTEAFF
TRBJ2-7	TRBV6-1	CASSPGLADLSEQYF
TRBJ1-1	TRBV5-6	CASRPTGTGNTEAFF
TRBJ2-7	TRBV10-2	CASSEPARGSYEQYF
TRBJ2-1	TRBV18	CASSPRGNGWQFF
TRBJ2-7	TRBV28	CASSLTGDSPGDF